Shown below are 16 T cell receptor beta chains from a single sample sequenced in a study of blood T cell repertoires in COVID-19. Data came from immunoSEQ multiplex PCR; TCRdb stores just in-frame clones and leaves some out. The sample has over 350,000 clones, roughly nine tenths seen once. Input material: PBMCs or T cells enriched from blood (not recorded which). These receptors were collected from a woman in her thirties or forties who had been exposed to COVID-19.

The chain joins TRBV19 to TRBJ2-3; 10 nucleotides align to TRBD1. The CDR3 runs 17 residues. Trimming cost V 5 bases and J 4 bases; bases outside gene matches: 12. Per the germline V gene, CDR1 is LNHDA and CDR2 is SQIVND (reference sequence). CDR3 region: CASSSQLGQGDADTQYF. DNA for the CDR3: TGTGCCAGTAGTTCTCAACTAGGACAGGGGGACGCAGATACGCAGTATTTT.

This chain connects TRBV10-2 to TRBJ1-3; weak D call: TRBD1 (5 bases). CDR3 size: 14 residues. CDR1 is WSHSY, CDR2 SAAADI, per germline. Between the trimmed V and J ends, which lost 9 bases and 0 bases, there was a span of 12 bases. Here the CDR3 reads CASIQGYSGNTIYF. CDR3 nucleotides: TGCGCCAGTATTCAGGGTTACTCTGGAAACACCATATATTTT.

This chain connects TRBV15 to TRBJ1-2; the D is unclear. V was cut by 0 bases and J by 8 bases, with 7 bases left in between. The V gene's germline CDR1 is LNHNV and CDR2 YYDKDF (reference sequence). The CDR3 has 12 residues. In nucleotides, the CDR3 is TGTGCCACCAGCAGAGACCGAGAGGGCTACACCTTC. The encoded protein is CATSRDREGYTF.

V is TRBV7-2 and J is TRBJ1-1; 7 bases agree with TRBD1. CDR3 size: 15 residues. The ends lost 1 base at V and 1 base at J; junction bases unmatched: 3. CDR1 and CDR2 (germline): SGHTA, FQGNSA. CDR3 loop: CASSLEGTANTEAFF. Written as DNA, the CDR3 is TGTGCCAGCAGCTTAGAAGGGACAGCGAACACTGAAGCTTTCTTT.

The V call is TRBV30, the J call TRBJ1-4, with 10 bases lining up with TRBD1. CDR3 length equals 16 residues. Trimming cost V 2 bases and J 7 bases; bases outside gene matches: 10. Germline CDR1 and CDR2: GTSNPN and SVGIG (reference sequence). The chain's CDR3 is CAWSHPGWDRGEKLFF. The CDR3 nucleotides are TGTGCCTGGAGTCACCCAGGGTGGGACAGGGGTGAAAAACTGTTTTTT.

This clone was seen just once. The rearrangement joins TRBV3-1 (or the pseudogene TRBV3-2) to TRBJ1-4, with a tentative D call TRBD1 (6 bases). Germline V gives CDR1 LGHDT, CDR2 YNNKEL (reference sequence). The CDR3 runs to 19 residues. V was shortened by 4 bases and J by 6 bases, with 27 bases between the two germline ends. CDR3 DNA: TGTGCCAGCAGCCTAGAATGGGACACCTCTCTTGATAGTTATGAAAAACTGTTTTTT. Translated: CASSLEWDTSLDSYEKLFF.

The rearrangement links TRBV29-1 to TRBJ1-2; 8 positions match TRBD1. Germline values: CDR1 SQVTM, CDR2 ANQGSEA. The CDR3 covers 14 residues. J gave up 4 bases and V 1 base, and 5 bases lay outside the gene matches. The CDR3 region has the DNA TGCAGCGTTGAAGGCGACAGGGGCAGCTATGGCTACACCTTC. Its translation: CSVEGDRGSYGYTF.

V is TRBV18 and J is TRBJ1-2; 11 nucleotides agree with TRBD1. J was trimmed by 6 bases and V by 4 bases; bases with no gene match: 7. The length of the CDR3 is 15 residues. Germline V gene lookup returns CDR1 KGHSH and CDR2 LQKENI. CDR3 amino acids: CASSLTDRGPHGYTF. CDR3 bases: TGTGCCAGCTCACTCACGGACAGGGGGCCCCATGGCTACACCTTC.

V gene TRBV18 combines with J gene TRBJ1-1, with 12 bases that match TRBD1. Germline lookup yields CDR1 KGHSH and CDR2 LQKENI. The CDR3 contains 17 residues. The trim removed 4 bases at V and 8 bases at J, leaving 14 bases unmatched. CDR3 DNA: TGTGCCAGCTCACTTCGAGGCGGGACAGGGGGCATTCCGGAAGCTTTCTTT. Amino acid sequence: CASSLRGGTGGIPEAFF.

This rearrangement joins TRBV28 to TRBJ1-2, with D unresolved. Germline V gives CDR1 MDHEN, CDR2 SYDVKM. The CDR3 has 14 residues. Trimming stripped 1 base from V and 1 base from J, with 7 bases between. CDR3 amino acids: CASSLSRVNYGYTF. CDR3 DNA sequence: TGTGCCAGCAGTTTATCGCGGGTTAACTATGGCTACACCTTC.

J is TRBJ1-3 and V is TRBV3-1 (or the pseudogene TRBV3-2); D ambiguous. CDR3 length equals 13 residues. The V gene lost 1 base and the J gene lost 3 bases, with 4 bases spanning the gap. Germline CDR1 LGHDT, CDR2 YNNKEL (reference sequence). This CDR3 is CASSQGGGNTIYF. CDR3 in DNA: TGTGCCAGCAGCCAAGGAGGTGGAAACACCATATATTTT.

This clone was seen only a few times. The chain has TRBV18 and TRBJ2-1; 8 nucleotides line up with TRBD1. J gave up 7 bases and V 3 bases, and 5 bases lay outside the gene matches. Germline assignment: CDR1 KGHSH and CDR2 LQKENI. This CDR3 is 14 amino acids long. DNA for the CDR3: TGTGCCAGCTCACCCAGGACAGGGTCAAATGAGCAGTTCTTC. This sequence encodes CASSPRTGSNEQFF.

To note about this clone: An end of the junction differs from the germline gene, which may be a read error. V and J are TRBV13 and TRBJ1-6; 8 nucleotides align to TRBD1. Germline loops: CDR1 PRHDT, CDR2 FYEKMQ (reference sequence). The CDR3 spans 15 residues. For the CDR3, the DNA is TGTGCCAGCAGCCTAGGACAGGGAGTTAATTCACCCCTCCACTTT. Residues: CASSLGQGVNSPLHF.

This clone was detected only once. This rearrangement joins TRBV14 to TRBJ2-5, with TRBD2 matching 7 bases. The CDR3 runs 15 residues. Germline CDR1 SGHDN, CDR2 FVKESK. V shed 4 bases and J 5 bases; nucleotides not matched to a gene: 10. DNA of the CDR3: TGTGCCAGCAGCCGACGCGGGAGAGGTGTGGAGACCCAGTACTTC. This sequence encodes CASSRRGRGVETQYF.

The genes are TRBV19 and TRBJ2-3; possibly TRBD2 for D (6 bases). Trimming cost V 5 bases and J 2 bases, with 14 bases left between them. The CDR3 consists of 15 residues. Germline V gives CDR1 LNHDA, CDR2 SQIVND (reference sequence). The CDR3 DNA is TGTGCCAGTAGTCTTCTCGAGGACTACACAGATACGCAGTATTTT. Translating gives CASSLLEDYTDTQYF.

This clone was found once. For the CDR3, the DNA is TGTGCCTGGAGTTTTCTGCAAGAGACCCAGTACTTC. This gives the protein CAWSFLQETQYF. The chain combines TRBV30 with TRBJ2-5; no clear D gene. Between the trimmed V and J ends, which lost 2 bases and 2 bases, there was a span of 6 bases. The germline V gene has CDR1 GTSNPN and CDR2 SVGIG (reference sequence). The CDR3 contains 12 residues. Using reference TRBV30 and TRBJ2-5 for the parts outside the CDR3, the full variable domain is SQTIHQWPATLVQPVGSPLSLECTVEGTSNPNLYWYRQAAGRGLQLLFYSVGIGQISSEVPQNLSASRPQDRQFILSSKKLLLSDSGFYLCAWSFLQETQYFGPGTRLLVL.